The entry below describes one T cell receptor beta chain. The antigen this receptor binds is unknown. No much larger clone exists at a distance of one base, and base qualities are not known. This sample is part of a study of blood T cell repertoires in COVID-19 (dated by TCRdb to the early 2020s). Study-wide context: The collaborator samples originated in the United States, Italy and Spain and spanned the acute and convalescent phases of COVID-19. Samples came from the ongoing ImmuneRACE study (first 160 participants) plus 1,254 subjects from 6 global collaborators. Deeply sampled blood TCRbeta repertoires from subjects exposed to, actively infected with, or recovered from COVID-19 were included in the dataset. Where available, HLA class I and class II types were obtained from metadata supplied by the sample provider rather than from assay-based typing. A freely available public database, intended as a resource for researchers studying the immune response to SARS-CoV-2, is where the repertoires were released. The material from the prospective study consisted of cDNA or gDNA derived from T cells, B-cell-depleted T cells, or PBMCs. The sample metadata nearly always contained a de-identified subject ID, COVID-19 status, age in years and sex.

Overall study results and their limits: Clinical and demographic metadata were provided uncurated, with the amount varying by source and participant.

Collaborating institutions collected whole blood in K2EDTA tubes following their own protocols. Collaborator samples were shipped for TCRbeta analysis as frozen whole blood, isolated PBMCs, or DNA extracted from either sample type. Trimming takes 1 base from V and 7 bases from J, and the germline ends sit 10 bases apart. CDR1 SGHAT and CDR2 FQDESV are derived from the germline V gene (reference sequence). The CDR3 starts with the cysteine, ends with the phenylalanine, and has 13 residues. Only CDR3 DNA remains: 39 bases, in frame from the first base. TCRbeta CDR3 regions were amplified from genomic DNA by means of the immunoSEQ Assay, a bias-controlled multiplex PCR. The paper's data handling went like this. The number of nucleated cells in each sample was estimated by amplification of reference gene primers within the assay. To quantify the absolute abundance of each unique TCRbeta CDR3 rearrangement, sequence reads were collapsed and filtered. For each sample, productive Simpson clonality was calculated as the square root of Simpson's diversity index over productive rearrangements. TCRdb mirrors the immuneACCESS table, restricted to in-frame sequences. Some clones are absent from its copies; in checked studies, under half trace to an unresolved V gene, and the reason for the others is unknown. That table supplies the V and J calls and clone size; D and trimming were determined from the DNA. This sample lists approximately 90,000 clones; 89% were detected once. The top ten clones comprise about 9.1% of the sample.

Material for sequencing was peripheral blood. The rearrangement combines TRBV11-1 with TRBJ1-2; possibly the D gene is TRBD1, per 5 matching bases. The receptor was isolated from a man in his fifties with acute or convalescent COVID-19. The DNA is TGTGCCAGCAGCTTAGGGGGCTCTTCTGGCTACACCTTC. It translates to CASSLGGSSGYTF.